This T cell receptor (beta chain) appears in the sequencing data of a study of T cell repertoires in cytomegalovirus infection. Background on the study: Matching HLA type, along with CMV infection, was indicated by public TCR beta signatures.

This CDR3 comprises 10 residues. Per germline, CDR1 MNHNS and CDR2 SASEGT. The ends were cut back, 6 bases at V and 8 bases at J, with 5 bases in the middle. MiXCR was run by TCRdb on the reads, yielding one entry per CDR3 protein. The sample gives 650,000 to 900,000 distinct CDR3 sequences, roughly 33% of which show up once; around 12% is in the top ten. The study's findings and limits: CMV carriers with the relevant HLA were identified by cumulative public TCR beta family frequency.

Of note for this clonotype: The antigen is unknown.

The V gene is TRBV6-1, the J gene TRBJ1-3; D is unclear. Sequences were derived from cultured CD8+ T cells from PBMCs, sampled from culture after CMV antigen stimulation. This clonotype was sampled from a human donor in good health (CMV status not recorded). Some clones in this sample may be carry-over from other donors' samples. The CDR3: CASRADTIYF. The CDR3 DNA is TGTGCCAGCAGGGCCGACACCATATATTTT.